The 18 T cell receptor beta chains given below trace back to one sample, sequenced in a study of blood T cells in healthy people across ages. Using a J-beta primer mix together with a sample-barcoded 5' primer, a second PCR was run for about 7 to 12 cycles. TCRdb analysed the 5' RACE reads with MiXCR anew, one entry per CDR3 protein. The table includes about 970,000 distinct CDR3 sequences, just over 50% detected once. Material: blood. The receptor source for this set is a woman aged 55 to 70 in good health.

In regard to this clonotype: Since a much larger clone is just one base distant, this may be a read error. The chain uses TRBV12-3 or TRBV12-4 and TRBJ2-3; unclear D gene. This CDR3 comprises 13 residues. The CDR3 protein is CASSFRRTETQYF. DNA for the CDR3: TGTGCCAGCAGTTTTCGGAGAACAGAGACGCAGTATTTT.

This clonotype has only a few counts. CDR3 amino acids: CAIQDPTYVDEQFF. The CDR3 coding sequence is TGTGCCATCCAAGACCCGACCTACGTCGATGAGCAGTTCTTC. The chain employs TRBV10-3 and TRBJ2-1; D call uncertain. V was cut by 8 bases and J by 8 bases, with 19 bases left in between. Germline-derived CDR1 and CDR2 are ENHRY and SYGVKD. This CDR3 has 14 residues.

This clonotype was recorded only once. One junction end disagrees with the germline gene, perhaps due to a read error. CDR3 sequence: CASSQAPGQGGLSEELFF. The CDR3 nucleotides read TGTGCCAGCAGCCAAGCCCCGGGACAGGGTGGTCTAAGTGAAGAACTGTTTTTT. V gene TRBV4-2 combines with J gene TRBJ1-4; 9 nucleotides match TRBD1. CDR1 and CDR2 from the germline V gene are LGHNA and YNFKEQ. This CDR3 is built from 18 residues.

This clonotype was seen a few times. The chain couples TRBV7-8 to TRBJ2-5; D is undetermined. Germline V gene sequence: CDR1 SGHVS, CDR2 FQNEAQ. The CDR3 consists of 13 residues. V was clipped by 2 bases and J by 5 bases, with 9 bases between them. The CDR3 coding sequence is TGTGCCAGCAGCTTAAATCTGGCGGAGACCCAGTACTTC. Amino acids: CASSLNLAETQYF. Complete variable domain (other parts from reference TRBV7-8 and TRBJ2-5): GAGVSQSPRYKVAKRGQDVALRCDPISGHVSLFWYQQALGQGPEFLTYFQNEAQLDKSGLPSDRFFAERPEGSVSTLKIQRTQQEDSAVYLCASSLNLAETQYFGPGTRLLVL.

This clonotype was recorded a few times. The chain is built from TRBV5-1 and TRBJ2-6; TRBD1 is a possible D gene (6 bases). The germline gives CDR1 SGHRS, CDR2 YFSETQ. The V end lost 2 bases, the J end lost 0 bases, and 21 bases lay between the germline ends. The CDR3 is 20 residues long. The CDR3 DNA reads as TGCGCCAGCAGCTTTCCACAGGGACGGCTCACTCTCTCTGGGGCCAACGTCCTGACTTTC. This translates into CASSFPQGRLTLSGANVLTF. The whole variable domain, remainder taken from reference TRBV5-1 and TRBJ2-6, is KAGVTQTPRYLIKTRGQQVTLSCSPISGHRSVSWYQQTPGQGLQFLFEYFSETQRNKGNFPGRFSGRQFSNSRSEMNVSTLELGDSALYLCASSFPQGRLTLSGANVLTFGAGSRLTVL.

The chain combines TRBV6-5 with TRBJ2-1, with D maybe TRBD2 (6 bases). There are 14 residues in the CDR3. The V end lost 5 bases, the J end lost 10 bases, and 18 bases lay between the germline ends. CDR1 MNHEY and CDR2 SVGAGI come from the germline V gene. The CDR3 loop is CASSIHLPGDEQFF. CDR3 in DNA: TGTGCCAGCAGTATCCACCTACCGGGGGACGAGCAGTTCTTC.

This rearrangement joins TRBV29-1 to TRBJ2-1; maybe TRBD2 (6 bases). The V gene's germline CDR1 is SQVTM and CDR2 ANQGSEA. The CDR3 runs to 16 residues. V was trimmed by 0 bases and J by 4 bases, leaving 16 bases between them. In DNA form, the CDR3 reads TGCAGCGTTGAAGATGCCGTCGGGGGAGGTTACAATGAGCAGTTCTTC. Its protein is CSVEDAVGGGYNEQFF.

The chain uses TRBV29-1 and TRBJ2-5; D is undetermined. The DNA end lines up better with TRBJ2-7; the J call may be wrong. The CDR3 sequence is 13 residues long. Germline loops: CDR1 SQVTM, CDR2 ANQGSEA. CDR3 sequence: CSVGDRSTYEQYF. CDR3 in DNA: TGCAGCGTTGGAGATCGCTCAACCTACGAGCAGTACTTC.

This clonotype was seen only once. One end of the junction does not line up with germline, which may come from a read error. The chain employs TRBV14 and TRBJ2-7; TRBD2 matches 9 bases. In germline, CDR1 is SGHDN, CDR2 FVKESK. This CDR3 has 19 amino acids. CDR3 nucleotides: TGTGCCGGCAGCCAAGATATGGGTAGCGGGAGAGTGGAGTCAGAGACCGAGTACTTC. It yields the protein CAGSQDMGSGRVESETEYF.

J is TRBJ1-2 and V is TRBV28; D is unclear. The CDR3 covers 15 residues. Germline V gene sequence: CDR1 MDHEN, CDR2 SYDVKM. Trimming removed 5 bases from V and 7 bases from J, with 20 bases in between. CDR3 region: CASSERMANEGGYTF. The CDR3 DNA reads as TGTGCCAGCAGTGAAAGGATGGCAAACGAAGGTGGCTACACCTTC.

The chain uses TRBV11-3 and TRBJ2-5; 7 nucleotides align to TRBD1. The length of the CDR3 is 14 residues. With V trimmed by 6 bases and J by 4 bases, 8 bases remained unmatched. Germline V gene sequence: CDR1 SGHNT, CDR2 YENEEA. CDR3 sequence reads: CASSSSGGRETQYF. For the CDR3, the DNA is TGTGCCAGCAGTTCGTCAGGGGGACGAGAGACCCAGTACTTC.

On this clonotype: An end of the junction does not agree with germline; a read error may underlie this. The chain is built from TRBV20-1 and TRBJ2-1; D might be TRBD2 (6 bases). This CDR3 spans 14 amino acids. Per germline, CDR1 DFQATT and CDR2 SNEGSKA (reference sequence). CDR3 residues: CGARLGSRANEQFF. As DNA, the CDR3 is TGCGGTGCTAGGCTCGGGAGCCGGGCAAATGAGCAGTTCTTC.

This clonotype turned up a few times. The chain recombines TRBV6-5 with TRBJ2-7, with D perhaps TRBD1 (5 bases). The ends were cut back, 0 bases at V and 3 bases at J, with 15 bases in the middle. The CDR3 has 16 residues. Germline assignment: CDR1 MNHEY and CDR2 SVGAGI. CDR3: CASSYSMGPHSYEQYF. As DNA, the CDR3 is TGTGCCAGCAGTTACTCGATGGGGCCTCATAGCTACGAGCAGTACTTC.

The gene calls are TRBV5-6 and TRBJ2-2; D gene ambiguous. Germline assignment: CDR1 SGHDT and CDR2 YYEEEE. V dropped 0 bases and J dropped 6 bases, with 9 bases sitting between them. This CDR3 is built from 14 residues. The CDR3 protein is CASSLVPRSGELFF. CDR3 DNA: TGTGCCAGCAGCTTGGTCCCACGGTCCGGGGAGCTGTTTTTT.

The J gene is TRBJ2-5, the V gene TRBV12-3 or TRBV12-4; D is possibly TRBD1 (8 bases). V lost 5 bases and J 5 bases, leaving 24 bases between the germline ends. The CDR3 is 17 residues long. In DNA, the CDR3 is TGTGCCAGCAGTCGGGGACTAAGCGGGTACAGGGGGGAGACCCAGTACTTC. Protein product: CASSRGLSGYRGETQYF.

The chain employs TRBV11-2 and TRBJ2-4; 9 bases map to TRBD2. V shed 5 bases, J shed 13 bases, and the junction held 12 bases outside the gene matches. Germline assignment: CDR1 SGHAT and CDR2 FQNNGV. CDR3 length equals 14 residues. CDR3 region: CASSTGTSSWEQYF. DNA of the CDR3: TGTGCCAGCAGCACGGGGACTAGCTCATGGGAGCAGTACTTC.

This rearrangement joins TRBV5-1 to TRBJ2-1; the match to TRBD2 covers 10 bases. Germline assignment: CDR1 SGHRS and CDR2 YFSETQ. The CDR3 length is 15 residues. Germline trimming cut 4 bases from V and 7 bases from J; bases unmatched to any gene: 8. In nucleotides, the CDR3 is TGCGCCAGCAGCCTTCTAGCGGGAGAGCGAAATGAGCAGTTCTTC. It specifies CASSLLAGERNEQFF.

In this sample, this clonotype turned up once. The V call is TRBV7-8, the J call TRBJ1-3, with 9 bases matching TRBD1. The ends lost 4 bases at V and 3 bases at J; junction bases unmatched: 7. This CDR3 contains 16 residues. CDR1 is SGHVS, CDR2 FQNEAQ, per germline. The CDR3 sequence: CASSYTGGAGGNTIYF. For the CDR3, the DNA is TGTGCCAGCAGCTACACAGGGGGCGCGGGTGGAAACACCATATATTTT.